The 20 T cell receptor beta chains in this list originate from one sample, sequenced in a study of regulatory T cells in long-lasting Graves disease. Time point in this sample: newly diagnosed GD, antithyroid drugs for less than 3 months. PBMCs were the source of the RNA used for TCR sequencing. With iRepertoire HTBI primers and Arm-PCR of CDR3 regions, TCR beta libraries were built. TCRdb reanalysed the multiplex PCR reads using MiXCR and keeps one entry per CDR3 protein. Here the sample spans 500,000 to 700,000 distinct CDR3 sequences, roughly 15% being singletons. These data were also reused for a study on T cells in Graves' hyperthyroidism and ophthalmopathy.

This specimen was peripheral blood mononuclear cells (PBMCs), taken at new diagnosis, from a patient treated with antithyroid drugs. The origin of the receptors is a woman aged 30 to 39 with Graves disease.

V usage is TRBV11-3 and J usage is TRBJ2-5, with 8 nucleotides matching TRBD1. V lost 10 bases to trimming and J lost 1 base; unmatched junction nucleotides: 5. The CDR3 spans 13 residues. The germline V gene has CDR1 SGHNT and CDR2 YENEEA. The CDR3, as DNA: TGTGCCAATAGCCAGGGGGCCCAAGAGACCCAGTACTTC. Its protein is CANSQGAQETQYF. Full variable domain (remainder filled in from reference TRBV11-3 and TRBJ2-5): EAGVVQSPRYKIIEKKQPVAFWCNPISGHNTLYWYLQNLGQGPELLIRYENEEAVDDSQLPKDRFSAERLKGVDSTLKIQPAELGDSAVYLCANSQGAQETQYFGPGTRLLVL.

Concerning this clonotype: A much larger clonotype is one base distant, so this may be a read error. Lacking the conserved final phenylalanine or tryptophan, this CDR3 likely reflects a read error. The genes are TRBV2 and TRBJ1-1; D may be TRBD1 (5 bases). The CDR3 loop spans 13 amino acids. CDR1 is SNHLY and CDR2 is FYNNEI in the germline V gene. Trimming stripped 6 bases from V and 11 bases from J, with 19 bases between. The CDR3, as DNA: TGTGCCAGCAGCCTTGGACACCCGTATGAGGCTTTCCTT. Translated: CASSLGHPYEAFL.

The chain recombines TRBV25-1 with TRBJ2-3; possible D gene TRBD1, 5 bases. The CDR3 is 13 amino acids. V was cut by 9 bases and J by 4 bases, with 14 bases left in between. CDR1 and CDR2 (germline): MGHDK, SYGVNS. The CDR3 region is CASMPGAADTQYF. CDR3 bases: TGTGCCAGTATGCCTGGGGCCGCAGATACGCAGTATTTT.

This clonotype was counted a single time. The rearrangement joins TRBV20-1 to TRBJ2-1; TRBD2 matches at 10 bases. This CDR3 region has 14 residues. The V gene's germline CDR1 is DFQATT and CDR2 SNEGSKA (reference sequence). V lost 8 bases, J lost 8 bases, and 12 bases stayed unmatched. The DNA of the CDR3 is TGCAGTTATAAAGCGGGAGGGCCGTTTGATGAGCAGTTCTTC. This sequence encodes CSYKAGGPFDEQFF.

This clonotype was picked up many times. V usage is TRBV20-1 and J usage is TRBJ2-7; D may be TRBD2 (6 bases). Trimming removed 3 bases at V and 2 bases at J, with 11 bases between. Germline V gene lookup returns CDR1 DFQATT and CDR2 SNEGSKA (reference sequence). The CDR3 runs 13 residues. CDR3 in DNA: TGCAGTGCTAGTGGCGGGAAAACCTACGAGCAGTACTTC. This encodes CSASGGKTYEQYF.

This clonotype has only a few counts. The chain joins TRBV10-3 to TRBJ2-6; a possible D gene is TRBD2 (6 bases). The CDR3 is 16 amino acids. Trimming cost V 3 bases and J 0 bases, with 9 bases left between them. CDR1 ENHRY and CDR2 SYGVKD come from the germline V gene. CDR3 loop: CAISDGGTSGANVLTF. In DNA form, the CDR3 reads TGTGCCATCAGTGACGGCGGGACCTCTGGGGCCAACGTCCTGACTTTC.

The gene calls are TRBV7-3 and TRBJ2-3, with 9 bases aligning to TRBD2. Germline V lookup: CDR1 SGHTA, CDR2 FQGTGA. The length of the CDR3 is 17 residues. The J segment lost 4 bases and the V segment lost 1 base, leaving 9 bases of the junction unmatched. The CDR3 nucleotides read TGTGCCAGCAGCTTAAATGCCCGCGGGGGGGGTGCAGATACGCAGTATTTT. It translates to CASSLNARGGGADTQYF.

The CDR3 DNA is TGTGCCAGTAGTATCTCCATCCGGGCAGCGCATAATTCACCCCTCCACTTT. Translation gives CASSISIRAAHNSPLHF. The J gene is TRBJ1-6, the V gene TRBV19; D is uncertain. This CDR3 has 17 residues. From germline, CDR1 is LNHDA and CDR2 SQIVND (reference sequence). Deletions cut 3 bases from V and 5 bases from J, with 17 bases between.

This clonotype was picked up a small number of times. CDR3 bases: TGTGCCTGGAGTGGAGATGGCTACACCTTC. It translates to CAWSGDGYTF. This chain uses TRBV30 with TRBJ1-2; no clear D. Looked up from germline, CDR1 is GTSNPN and CDR2 is SVGIG (reference sequence). Trimming pared 1 base from V and 6 bases from J, leaving 3 bases between. CDR3 length: 10 residues.

This chain joins TRBV19 and TRBJ1-6; the D is unclear. Germline V lookup: CDR1 LNHDA, CDR2 SQIVND (reference sequence). This CDR3 contains 14 residues. The V end was cut by 7 bases, the J end by 5 bases, with 12 bases between. The CDR3 here is CASTSDGNNSPLHF. The CDR3 bases are TGTGCCAGTACTTCAGACGGGAATAATTCACCCCTCCACTTT.

The chain has TRBV20-1 and TRBJ1-3; tentative D call: TRBD1 (5 bases). CDR1 is DFQATT and CDR2 is SNEGSKA in the germline V gene (reference sequence). This CDR3 is built from 16 residues. V shed 1 base and J shed 2 bases, with 15 bases lying between them. CDR3 protein: CSARARVLGAGNTIYF. The DNA for the CDR3 is TGCAGTGCTAGAGCTAGAGTGTTGGGGGCTGGAAACACCATATATTTT.

This clonotype was recorded a few times. The chain combines TRBV4-1 with TRBJ1-1; the D is unclear. V was cut by 4 bases and J by 1 base, with 13 bases left in between. This CDR3 is built from 15 residues. Germline V lookup: CDR1 MGHRA, CDR2 YSYEKL. The CDR3 DNA is TGCGCCAGCAGCCCCGGAGTGGCCTCGAACACTGAAGCTTTCTTT. It is translated as CASSPGVASNTEAFF.

The CDR3 DNA reads as TGCAGCGTTTTAGACCCGGGGGCGCCCCAGCATTTT. Translating it yields CSVLDPGAPQHF. V gene TRBV29-1 combines with J gene TRBJ1-5; D is perhaps TRBD1 (6 bases). Trimming took 5 bases from V and 9 from J, leaving 14 bases between them. Germline CDR1 reads SQVTM; CDR2 reads ANQGSEA. The CDR3 consists of 12 residues.

This clonotype was counted ten times or more. This chain connects TRBV2 to TRBJ1-6; the D is unclear. Trimming removed 11 bases from V and 9 bases from J, with 14 bases in between. Germline CDR1 SNHLY, CDR2 FYNNEI. The CDR3 loop spans 12 amino acids. CDR3 sequence reads: CAWRGDSSPLHF. The CDR3 nucleotides are TGTGCCTGGCGTGGAGATAGTTCACCCCTCCACTTT. The whole variable domain, remainder taken from reference TRBV2 and TRBJ1-6, is EPEVTQTPSHQVTQMGQEVILRCVPISNHLYFYWYRQILGQKVEFLVSFYNNEISEKSEIFDDQFSVERPDGSNFTLKIRSTKLEDSAMYFCAWRGDSSPLHFGNGTRLTVT.

In this sample, this clonotype turned up a few times. This chain joins TRBV19 and TRBJ2-6, with 11 nucleotides matching TRBD1. Germline CDR1 LNHDA, CDR2 SQIVND (reference sequence). This CDR3 comprises 15 residues. With 8 bases clipped from V and 2 bases from J, the junction kept 2 bases outside the gene matches. CDR3 residues: CASGQGAAGANVLTF. In DNA form, the CDR3 reads TGTGCCAGTGGACAGGGGGCCGCTGGGGCCAACGTCCTGACTTTC.

The chain links TRBV20-1 to TRBJ1-5, with D uncertain. The CDR3 length is 14 residues. The ends were cut back, 5 bases at V and 5 bases at J, with 16 bases in the middle. Germline assignment: CDR1 DFQATT and CDR2 SNEGSKA (reference sequence). The CDR3 coding sequence is TGCAGTGCTGTCCATAGGTTGGGCGATCAGCCCCAGCATTTT. Amino acid sequence: CSAVHRLGDQPQHF.

This clonotype occurred a few times. The chain links TRBV27 to TRBJ2-7; D is uncertain. Germline CDR1 MNHEY, CDR2 SMNVEV (reference sequence). The germline V and J ends were trimmed by 3 bases and 3 bases, with 15 bases remaining between them. The CDR3 totals 15 residues. CDR3 residues: CASSFRAPHLYEQYF. The CDR3 nucleotides are TGTGCCAGCAGTTTTCGTGCGCCCCACCTCTACGAGCAGTACTTC.

This clonotype occurred many times. The rearrangement links TRBV7-3 to TRBJ2-1, with 8 bases identical to TRBD2. CDR1 and CDR2 (germline): SGHTA, FQGTGA. J was trimmed by 5 bases and V by 0 bases; bases with no gene match: 0. The CDR3 loop spans 14 amino acids. CDR3 bases: TGTGCCAGCAGCTTAACGCGGGAGGACAATGAGCAGTTCTTC. Protein sequence: CASSLTREDNEQFF. Full variable domain (outside the CDR3, taken from reference TRBV7-3 and TRBJ2-1): GAGVSQTPSNKVTEKGKYVELRCDPISGHTALYWYRQSLGQGPEFLIYFQGTGAADDSGLPNDRFFAVRPEGSVSTLKIQRTERGDSAVYLCASSLTREDNEQFFGPGTRLTVL.

This clonotype was counted many times. This chain joins TRBV5-1 and TRBJ2-7, with D possibly matching TRBD1 (5 bases). The CDR3 spans 14 residues. Germline V gene sequence: CDR1 SGHRS, CDR2 YFSETQ. Trimming shortened V by 0 bases and J by 5 bases, and 12 bases separated the two germline ends. The CDR3 DNA reads as TGCGCCAGCAGCTTGGTTTCAGGGTCCAACGAGCAGTACTTC. It is translated as CASSLVSGSNEQYF.

The chain links TRBV28 to TRBJ1-3; D gene ambiguous. CDR1 is MDHEN, CDR2 SYDVKM, per germline. The V end was cut by 3 bases, the J end by 0 bases, with 9 bases between. This CDR3 is built from 15 residues. CDR3 protein: CASSFWPTSGNTIYF. The CDR3 nucleotides are TGTGCCAGCAGTTTCTGGCCGACCTCTGGAAACACCATATATTTT.